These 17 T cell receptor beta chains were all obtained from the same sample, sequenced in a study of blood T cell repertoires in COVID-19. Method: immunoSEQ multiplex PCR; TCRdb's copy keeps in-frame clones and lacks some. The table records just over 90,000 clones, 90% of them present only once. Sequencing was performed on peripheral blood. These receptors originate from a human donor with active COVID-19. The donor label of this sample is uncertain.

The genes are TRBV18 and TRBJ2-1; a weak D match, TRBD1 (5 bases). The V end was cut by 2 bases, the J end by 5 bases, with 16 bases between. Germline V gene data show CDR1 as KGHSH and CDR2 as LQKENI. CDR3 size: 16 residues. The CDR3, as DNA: TGTGCCAGCTCACCAAGGTCAGGGAATGGGCACAATGAGCAGTTCTTC. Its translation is CASSPRSGNGHNEQFF.

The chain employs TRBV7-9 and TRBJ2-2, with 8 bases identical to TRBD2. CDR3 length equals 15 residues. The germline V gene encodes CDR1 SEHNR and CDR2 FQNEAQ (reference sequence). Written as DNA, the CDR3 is TGTCCACGCCTCACCGCGGGGGGCGGGCCCGGGGAGCTGTTTTTT. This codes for CPRLTAGGGPGELFF.

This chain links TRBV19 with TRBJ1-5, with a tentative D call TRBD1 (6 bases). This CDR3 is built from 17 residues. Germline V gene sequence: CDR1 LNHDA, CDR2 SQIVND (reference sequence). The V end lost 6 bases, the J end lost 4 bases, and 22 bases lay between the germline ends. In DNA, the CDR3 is TGTGCCAGTAGACACAGAGAACAGGGAGTTTTGAATCAGCCCCAGCATTTT. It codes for CASRHREQGVLNQPQHF.

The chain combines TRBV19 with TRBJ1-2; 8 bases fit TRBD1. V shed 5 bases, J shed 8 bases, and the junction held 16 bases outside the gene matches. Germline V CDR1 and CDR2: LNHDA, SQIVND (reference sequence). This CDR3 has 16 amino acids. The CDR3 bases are TGTGCCAGTAGTGCCCGCCTCCGGGACAGGCCGGGAGGCTACACCTTC. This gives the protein CASSARLRDRPGGYTF. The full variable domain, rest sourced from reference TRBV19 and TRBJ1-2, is DGGITQSPKYLFRKEGQNVTLSCEQNLNHDAMYWYRQDPGQGLRLIYYSQIVNDFQKGDIAEGYSVSREKKESFPLTVTSAQKNPTAFYLCASSARLRDRPGGYTFGSGTRLTVV.

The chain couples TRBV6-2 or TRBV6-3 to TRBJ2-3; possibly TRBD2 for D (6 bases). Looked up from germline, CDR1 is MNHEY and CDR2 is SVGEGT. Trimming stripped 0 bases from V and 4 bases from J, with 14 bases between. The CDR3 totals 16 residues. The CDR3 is CASSYSGSGLPDTQYF. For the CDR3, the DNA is TGTGCCAGCAGTTACTCAGGGAGCGGGCTTCCAGATACGCAGTATTTT.

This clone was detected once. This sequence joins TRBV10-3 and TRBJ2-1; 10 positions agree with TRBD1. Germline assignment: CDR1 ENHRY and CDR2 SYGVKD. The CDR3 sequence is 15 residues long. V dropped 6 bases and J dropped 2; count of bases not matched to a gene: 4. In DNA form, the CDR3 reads TGTGCCATCAGGGCCGGGACAGGGGCCTACAATGAGCAGTTCTTC. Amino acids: CAIRAGTGAYNEQFF.

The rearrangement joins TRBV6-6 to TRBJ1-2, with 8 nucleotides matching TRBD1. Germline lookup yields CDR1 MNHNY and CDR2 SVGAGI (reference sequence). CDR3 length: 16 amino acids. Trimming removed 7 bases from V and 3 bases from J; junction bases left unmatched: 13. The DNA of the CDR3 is TGTGCCAGCACGACAGCCCCAGGGGGCCCGTACTATGGCTACACCTTC. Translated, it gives CASTTAPGGPYYGYTF.

CDR3 sequence reads: CASSVANTEAFF. For the CDR3, the DNA is TGTGCCAGCTCTGTGGCTAACACTGAAGCTTTCTTT. The chain links TRBV12-3 or TRBV12-4 to TRBJ1-1, with D uncertain. There are 12 residues in the CDR3. V was clipped by 8 bases and J by 2 bases, with 9 bases between them.

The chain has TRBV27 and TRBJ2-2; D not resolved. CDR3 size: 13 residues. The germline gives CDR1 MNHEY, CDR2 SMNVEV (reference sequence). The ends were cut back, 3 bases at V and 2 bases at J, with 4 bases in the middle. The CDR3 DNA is TGTGCCAGCAGTTTCCTAAACACCGGGGAGCTGTTTTTT. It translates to CASSFLNTGELFF.

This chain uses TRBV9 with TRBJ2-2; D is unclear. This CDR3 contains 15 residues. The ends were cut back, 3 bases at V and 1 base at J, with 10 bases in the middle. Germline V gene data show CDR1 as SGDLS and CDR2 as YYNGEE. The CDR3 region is CASSARSGNTGELFF. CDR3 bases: TGTGCCAGCAGCGCTAGGTCTGGGAACACCGGGGAGCTGTTTTTT.

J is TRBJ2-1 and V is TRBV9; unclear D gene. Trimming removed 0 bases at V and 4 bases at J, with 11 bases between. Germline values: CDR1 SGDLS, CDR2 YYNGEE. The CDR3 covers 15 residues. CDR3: CASSVAMAPYNEQFF. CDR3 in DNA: TGTGCCAGCAGCGTAGCGATGGCCCCGTACAATGAGCAGTTCTTC.

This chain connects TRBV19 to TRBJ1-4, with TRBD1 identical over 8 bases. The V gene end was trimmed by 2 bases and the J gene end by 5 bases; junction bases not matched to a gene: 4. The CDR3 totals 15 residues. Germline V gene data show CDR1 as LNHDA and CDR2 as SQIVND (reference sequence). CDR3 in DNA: TGTGCCAGTAGTATACCCGGGACAGGCAATGAAAAACTGTTTTTT. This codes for CASSIPGTGNEKLFF.

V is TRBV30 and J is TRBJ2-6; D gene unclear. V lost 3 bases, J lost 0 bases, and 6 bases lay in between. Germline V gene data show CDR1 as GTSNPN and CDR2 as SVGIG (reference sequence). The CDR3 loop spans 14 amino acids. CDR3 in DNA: TGTGCCTGGAGCTCCGGCTCTGGGGCCAACGTCCTGACTTTC. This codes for CAWSSGSGANVLTF.

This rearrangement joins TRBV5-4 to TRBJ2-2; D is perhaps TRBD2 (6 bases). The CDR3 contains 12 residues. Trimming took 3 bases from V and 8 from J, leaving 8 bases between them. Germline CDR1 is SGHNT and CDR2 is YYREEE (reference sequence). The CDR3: CASSSEGGELFF. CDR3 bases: TGTGCCAGCAGCTCGGAGGGTGGGGAGCTGTTTTTT.

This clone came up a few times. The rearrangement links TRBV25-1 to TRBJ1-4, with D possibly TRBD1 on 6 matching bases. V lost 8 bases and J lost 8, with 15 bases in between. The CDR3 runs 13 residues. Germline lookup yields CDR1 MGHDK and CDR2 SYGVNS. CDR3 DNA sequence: TGTGCCAGCCATAGGGACATGGGCGAAAAACTGTTTTTT. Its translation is CASHRDMGEKLFF.

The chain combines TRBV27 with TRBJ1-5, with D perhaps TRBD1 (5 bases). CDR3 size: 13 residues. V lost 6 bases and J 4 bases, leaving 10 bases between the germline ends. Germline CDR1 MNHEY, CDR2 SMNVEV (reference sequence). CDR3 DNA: TGTGCCAGCAGACGACAGCTAAATCAGCCCCAGCATTTT. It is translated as CASRRQLNQPQHF.

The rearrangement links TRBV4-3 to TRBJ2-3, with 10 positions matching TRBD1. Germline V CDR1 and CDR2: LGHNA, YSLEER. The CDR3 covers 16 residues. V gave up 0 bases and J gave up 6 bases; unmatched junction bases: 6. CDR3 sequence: CASSQDRQGALDTQYF. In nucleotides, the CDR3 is TGCGCCAGCAGCCAAGACCGACAGGGGGCGCTGGATACGCAGTATTTT.